Following are 17 T cell receptor beta chains from one sample sequenced in a study of response to subunit inactivated influenza vaccine. TCRdb independently ran MiXCR on the RT-PCR reads; one entry per CDR3 protein. The data show 300,000 to 350,000 distinct CDR3 sequences, just over 20% seen once. Here the sequenced sample was PBMCs from blood, taken around 22 months after vaccination. The origin of the receptors is a man aged 45-69 years who received an inactivated influenza vaccine.

This clonotype was seen a few times. The V gene is TRBV14, the J gene TRBJ2-7, with D unresolved. The CDR3 contains 14 residues. CDR1 is SGHDN and CDR2 is FVKESK in the germline V gene. Trimming stripped 0 bases from V and 6 bases from J, with 12 bases between. In DNA form, the CDR3 reads TGTGCCAGCAGCCAAGAGACAAGGCTGAGCGAGCAGTACTTC. Translating it yields CASSQETRLSEQYF.

This clonotype was counted many times. V and J are TRBV27 and TRBJ1-4, with D perhaps TRBD1 (5 bases). This CDR3 comprises 16 residues. Germline CDR1 and CDR2: MNHEY and SMNVEV (reference sequence). The V end was cut by 5 bases, the J end by 10 bases, with 23 bases between. Here the CDR3 reads CASSREMDNRLRKLFF. The CDR3 nucleotides read TGTGCCAGCAGTCGCGAGATGGACAACAGGCTCCGAAAACTGTTTTTT.

Comments on this clonotype: A clone one base away is much larger, so this may be a read error. The gene calls are TRBV12-3 or TRBV12-4 and TRBJ1-1; D is unresolved. The CDR3 runs to 12 residues. V was shortened by 6 bases and J by 9 bases, with 14 bases between the two germline ends. The CDR3 sequence: CASSSGIQKAFF. CDR3 coding DNA: TGTGCCAGCAGCTCCGGGATCCAAAAAGCTTTCTTT.

A few counts support this clonotype. This rearrangement joins TRBV7-2 to TRBJ2-7; D is possibly TRBD1 or TRBD2 (6 bases each). The CDR3 runs to 15 residues. CDR1 and CDR2 (germline): SGHTA, FQGNSA. The V end lost 6 bases, the J end lost 3 bases, and 18 bases lay between the germline ends. The CDR3 DNA follows: TGTGCCAGCAGTGTCGTTGGGGGGCAGTACTACGAGCAGTACTTC. Its translation is CASSVVGGQYYEQYF. The full variable domain, rest sourced from reference TRBV7-2 and TRBJ2-7, is GAGVSQSPSNKVTEKGKDVELRCDPISGHTALYWYRQSLGQGLEFLIYFQGNSAPDKSGLPSDRFSAERTGGSVSTLTIQRTQQEDSAVYLCASSVVGGQYYEQYFGPGTRLTVT.

The chain recombines TRBV15 with TRBJ2-1; TRBD2 aligns across 12 bases. V shed 1 base and J 0 bases; nucleotides not matched to a gene: 7. The germline V gene has CDR1 LNHNV and CDR2 YYDKDF (reference sequence). This CDR3 contains 19 residues. CDR3 bases: TGTGCCACCAGCAGAGCCCGGACTAGCGGGACCCTCTCCTACAATGAGCAGTTCTTC. Amino acids: CATSRARTSGTLSYNEQFF. The variable domain in full, with the rest retrieved from reference TRBV15 and TRBJ2-1, is DAMVIQNPRYQVTQFGKPVTLSCSQTLNHNVMYWYQQKSSQAPKLLFHYYDKDFNNEADTPDNFQSRRPNTSFCFLDIRSPGLGDTAMYLCATSRARTSGTLSYNEQFFGPGTRLTVL.

V gene TRBV28 combines with J gene TRBJ1-1; 8 bases match TRBD1. The germline gives CDR1 MDHEN, CDR2 SYDVKM. V lost 5 bases, J lost 1 base, and 6 bases stayed unmatched. The CDR3 consists of 15 residues. The CDR3 nucleotides read TGTGCCAGCAGTCTCAGGGGGCAAAGGAACACTGAAGCTTTCTTT. It translates to CASSLRGQRNTEAFF.

The table lists this clonotype with a few counts. The chain employs TRBV11-1 and TRBJ1-1, with D unresolved. CDR1 and CDR2 from the germline V gene are SGHAT and FQDESV (reference sequence). V dropped 1 base and J dropped 8 bases, with 14 bases sitting between them. CDR3 length: 14 amino acids. CDR3 nucleotide sequence: TGTGCCAGCAGCTTAGGGAGGGTCGCCACGGAAGCTTTCTTT. Its protein product is CASSLGRVATEAFF.

This clonotype showed up just a few times. The rearrangement joins TRBV10-3 to TRBJ1-2, with no clear D. The CDR3 is 13 amino acids. Deletions cut 0 bases from V and 7 bases from J, with 9 bases between. CDR1 is ENHRY, CDR2 SYGVKD, per germline. The DNA of the CDR3 is TGTGCCATCAGTGAGTCGGAACAAAGTGGCTACACCTTC. It yields the protein CAISESEQSGYTF.

This clonotype was counted between two and nine times. The chain carries TRBV27 and TRBJ2-1; TRBD1 or TRBD2 may be the D gene (5 bases each). Germline CDR1 is MNHEY and CDR2 is SMNVEV (reference sequence). The CDR3 length is 16 residues. The V end lost 6 bases, the J end lost 0 bases, and 15 bases lay between the germline ends. The CDR3, as DNA: TGTGCCAGCAGCTTAGGGACCCACAGCTCCTACAATGAGCAGTTCTTC. The encoded protein is CASSLGTHSSYNEQFF.

This clonotype came up a few times. The chain recombines TRBV3-1 with TRBJ2-7; 10 nucleotides align to TRBD2. This CDR3 contains 15 residues. The V gene's germline CDR1 is LGHDT and CDR2 YNNKEL (reference sequence). J gave up 7 bases and V 3 bases, and 9 bases lay outside the gene matches. CDR3 sequence reads: CASSHAVVAGGEQYF. In DNA form, the CDR3 reads TGTGCCAGCAGCCACGCGGTAGTAGCGGGAGGTGAGCAGTACTTC.

The chain joins TRBV9 to TRBJ1-6, with 9 bases lining up with TRBD1. The CDR3 has 14 residues. Germline trimming cut 4 bases from V and 5 bases from J; bases unmatched to any gene: 1. Per germline, CDR1 SGDLS and CDR2 YYNGEE. The CDR3 is CASSRDRDNSPLHF. CDR3 DNA: TGTGCCAGCAGCCGGGACAGGGATAATTCACCCCTCCACTTT.

This sequence joins TRBV7-2 and TRBJ2-1, with D unresolved. The CDR3 contains 15 residues. Germline assignment: CDR1 SGHTA and CDR2 FQGNSA. V dropped 0 bases and J dropped 8 bases, with 14 bases sitting between them. CDR3: CASSLAQAHLDEQFF. CDR3 nucleotides: TGTGCCAGCAGCTTAGCGCAGGCCCACTTAGATGAGCAGTTCTTC.

This clonotype occurred many times. The chain uses TRBV15 and TRBJ2-2; no firm D call. V lost 1 base and J lost 6, with 12 bases in between. From germline, CDR1 is LNHNV and CDR2 YYDKDF (reference sequence). The CDR3 has 15 amino acids. DNA of the CDR3: TGTGCCACCAGCAGAGCAGCGACCCGTGCCGGGGAGCTGTTTTTT. Its protein is CATSRAATRAGELFF.

The chain recombines TRBV23-1 with TRBJ1-5; weak D call: TRBD1 (5 bases). TRBV23-1 belongs to the ORF category, with a function that is uncertain. V shed 0 bases and J shed 3 bases, with 15 bases lying between them. This CDR3 has 17 residues. The CDR3 region has the DNA TGCGCCAGCAGTCAATCCCGAGGGGATCGGGCCAATCAGCCCCAGCATTTT. It codes for CASSQSRGDRANQPQHF.

V usage is TRBV9 and J usage is TRBJ2-3; no definite D call. V was clipped by 3 bases and J by 2 bases, with 7 bases between them. This CDR3 is built from 13 residues. Germline CDR1 SGDLS, CDR2 YYNGEE. Here the CDR3 reads CASSAKFTDTQYF. The CDR3 DNA is TGTGCCAGCAGCGCTAAGTTCACAGATACGCAGTATTTT.

The table lists this clonotype with a few counts. The chain recombines TRBV29-1 with TRBJ1-1; unclear D gene. Germline V gives CDR1 SQVTM, CDR2 ANQGSEA. Trimming removed 7 bases at V and 3 bases at J, with 3 bases between. There are 9 residues in the CDR3. The CDR3 DNA reads TGCAGCGCTGACACTGAAGCTTTCTTT. This sequence encodes CSADTEAFF.

This chain joins TRBV20-1 and TRBJ1-1, with no clear D. The CDR3 contains 13 residues. Trimming stripped 4 bases from V and 3 bases from J, with 12 bases between. From germline, CDR1 is DFQATT and CDR2 SNEGSKA (reference sequence). CDR3: CSANPPPYTEAFF. CDR3 DNA sequence: TGCAGTGCTAACCCCCCCCCTTACACTGAAGCTTTCTTT.